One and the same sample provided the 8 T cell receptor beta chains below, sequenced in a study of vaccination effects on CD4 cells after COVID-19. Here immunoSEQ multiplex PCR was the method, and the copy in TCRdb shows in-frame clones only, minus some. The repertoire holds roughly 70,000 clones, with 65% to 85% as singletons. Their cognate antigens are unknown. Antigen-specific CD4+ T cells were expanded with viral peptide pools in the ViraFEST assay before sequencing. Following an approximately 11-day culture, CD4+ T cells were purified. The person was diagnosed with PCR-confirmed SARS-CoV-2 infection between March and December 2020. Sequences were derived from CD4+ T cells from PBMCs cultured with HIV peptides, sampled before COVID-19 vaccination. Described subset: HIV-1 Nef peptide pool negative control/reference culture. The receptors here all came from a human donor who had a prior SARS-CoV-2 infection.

The CDR3 loop reads CASSDSFEQYF. CDR3 DNA sequence: TGTGCCAGCAGCGACAGTTTCGAGCAGTACTTC. The chain employs TRBV6-5 and TRBJ2-7, with D possibly matching TRBD1 (5 bases). Trimming pared 6 bases from V and 6 bases from J, leaving 9 bases between. Germline CDR1 MNHEY, CDR2 SVGAGI. This CDR3 has 11 amino acids.

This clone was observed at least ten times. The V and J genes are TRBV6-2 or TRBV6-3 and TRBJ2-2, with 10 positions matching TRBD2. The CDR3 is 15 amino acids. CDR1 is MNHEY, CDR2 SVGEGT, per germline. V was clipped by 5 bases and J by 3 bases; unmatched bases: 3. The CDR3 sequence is CASSGGLADTGELFF. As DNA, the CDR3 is TGTGCCAGCAGTGGCGGACTAGCGGACACCGGGGAGCTGTTTTTT.

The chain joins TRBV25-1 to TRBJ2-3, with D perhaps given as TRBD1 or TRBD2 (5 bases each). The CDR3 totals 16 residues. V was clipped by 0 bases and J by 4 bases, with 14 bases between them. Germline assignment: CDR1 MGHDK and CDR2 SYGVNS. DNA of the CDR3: TGTGCCAGCAGTGAATACGGGACCGCGAACGCAGATACGCAGTATTTT. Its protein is CASSEYGTANADTQYF.

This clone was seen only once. The CDR3 region has the DNA TGTGCCAGCAAGGAGGGACTGTACAATGAGCAGTTCTTC. Translation gives CASKEGLYNEQFF. The chain uses TRBV6-5 and TRBJ2-1; possibly TRBD2 for D (6 bases). Per the germline V gene, CDR1 is MNHEY and CDR2 is SVGAGI. V gave up 7 bases and J gave up 4 bases, with 11 bases separating them. This CDR3 is built from 13 residues.

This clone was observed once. The CDR3 nucleotides read TGTGCCAGCAGGGGTATAGCGGGGGGGCTTGATACGCAGTATTTT. Its translation is CASRGIAGGLDTQYF. This chain uses TRBV7-2 with TRBJ2-3, with 11 bases that match TRBD2. V was clipped by 6 bases and J by 6 bases; unmatched bases: 8. In germline, CDR1 is SGHTA, CDR2 FQGNSA. The CDR3 has 15 amino acids.

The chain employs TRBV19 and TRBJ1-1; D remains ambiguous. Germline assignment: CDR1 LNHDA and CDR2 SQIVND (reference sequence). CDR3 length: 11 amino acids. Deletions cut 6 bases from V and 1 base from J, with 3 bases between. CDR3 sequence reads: CASRKNTEAFF. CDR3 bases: TGTGCCAGTAGAAAGAACACTGAAGCTTTCTTT.

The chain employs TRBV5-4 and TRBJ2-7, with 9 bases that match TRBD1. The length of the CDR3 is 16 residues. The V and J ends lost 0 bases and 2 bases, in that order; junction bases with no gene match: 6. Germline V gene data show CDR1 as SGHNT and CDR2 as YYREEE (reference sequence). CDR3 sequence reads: CASSLAGDRGAYEQYF. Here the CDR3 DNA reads TGTGCCAGCAGCTTGGCCGGAGACAGGGGGGCCTACGAGCAGTACTTC.

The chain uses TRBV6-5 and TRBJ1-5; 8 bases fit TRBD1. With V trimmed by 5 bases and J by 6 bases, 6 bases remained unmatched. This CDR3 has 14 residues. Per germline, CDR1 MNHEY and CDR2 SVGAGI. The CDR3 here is CASSRTTGVQPQHF. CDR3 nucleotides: TGTGCCAGCAGTCGAACGACAGGGGTTCAGCCCCAGCATTTT.